These 27 T cell receptor beta chains came from one sample sequenced in a study of blood T cell repertoires in COVID-19. Sequencing used immunoSEQ multiplex PCR; TCRdb keeps in-frame clones, though not all of them. This table holds over 75,000 clones, more than 60% found once. Sequencing was done on a sample of peripheral blood. The source is a man between 65 and 79 years old with acute or convalescent COVID-19.

The rearrangement uses TRBV13 and TRBJ2-1, with 7 bases lining up with TRBD2. Germline loops: CDR1 PRHDT, CDR2 FYEKMQ (reference sequence). Trimming cost V 5 bases and J 5 bases; bases outside gene matches: 3. There are 13 residues in the CDR3. The CDR3 DNA is TGTGCCAGCAGCCGACTAGCTAACAATGAGCAGTTCTTC. It is translated as CASSRLANNEQFF. Combining the CDR3 with reference TRBV13 and TRBJ2-1 gives the whole variable domain AAGVIQSPRHLIKEKRETATLKCYPIPRHDTVYWYQQGPGQDPQFLISFYEKMQSDKGSIPDRFSAQQFSDYHSELNMSSLELGDSALYFCASSRLANNEQFFGPGTRLTVL.

V is TRBV7-9 and J is TRBJ2-1; 9 positions agree with TRBD1. The junction had 7 bases not matched to a gene; V was cut back by 2 bases and J by 8 bases. The germline gives CDR1 SEHNR, CDR2 FQNEAQ (reference sequence). The CDR3 contains 15 residues. In DNA, the CDR3 is TGTGCCAGCAGCTTAAGTGGGACAGGGTCCCATGAGCAGTTCTTC. Translated: CASSLSGTGSHEQFF.

The V gene is TRBV7-2, the J gene TRBJ1-6, with D perhaps matching TRBD1 (5 bases). There are 18 residues in the CDR3. CDR1 is SGHTA, CDR2 FQGNSA, per germline. V was pared by 1 base and J by 7 bases, with 20 bases between. Here the CDR3 DNA reads TGTGCCAGCAGCTTAGGCTTGGGGGGTTTATTCTTGAATTCACCCCTCCACTTT. This encodes CASSLGLGGLFLNSPLHF.

The chain is built from TRBV18 and TRBJ2-7; TRBD1 matches 10 bases. After removal of 3 bases from V and 4 bases from J, the junction contained 9 bases not matched to a gene. The CDR3 extends over 16 amino acids. Per germline, CDR1 KGHSH and CDR2 LQKENI. As DNA, the CDR3 is TGTGCCAGCTCACCCCCCCGGGGGACAGGGGATTACGAGCAGTACTTC. Translation gives CASSPPRGTGDYEQYF.

This chain joins TRBV11-2 and TRBJ1-1; 7 bases align to TRBD1. Trimming at V came to 3 bases and at J to 4 bases, leaving 2 bases not matched to a gene. Germline V gives CDR1 SGHAT, CDR2 FQNNGV. This CDR3 has 13 residues. DNA for the CDR3: TGTGCCAGCAGCTTGACAGGGCCCACTGAAGCTTTCTTT. Encoded protein: CASSLTGPTEAFF.

This chain joins TRBV2 and TRBJ2-1; 14 nucleotides line up with TRBD2. Germline V lookup: CDR1 SNHLY, CDR2 FYNNEI. With 5 bases clipped from V and 6 bases from J, the junction kept 9 bases outside the gene matches. The CDR3 runs 17 residues. As DNA, the CDR3 is TGTGCCAGCAGTACCATAACCGGGACTAGCGGGGGCAATGAGCAGTTCTTC. This gives the protein CASSTITGTSGGNEQFF.

This chain joins TRBV2 and TRBJ1-2, with a weak D call TRBD1 (6 bases). The CDR3 has 14 amino acids. V was pared by 1 base and J by 7 bases, with 13 bases between. CDR1 and CDR2 (germline): SNHLY, FYNNEI. This CDR3 is CASSEVPGVSGYTF. The CDR3 region has the DNA TGTGCCAGCAGTGAAGTTCCAGGGGTATCTGGCTACACCTTC.

This clone has more than one count but fewer than ten. The V and J genes are TRBV15 and TRBJ1-6; D is ambiguous. CDR3 length: 14 amino acids. Germline V gene data show CDR1 as LNHNV and CDR2 as YYDKDF (reference sequence). V lost 0 bases, J lost 10 bases, and 10 bases lay in between. CDR3 in DNA: TGTGCCACCAGCAGAGATTGGAGGGAATCACCCCTCCACTTT. This codes for CATSRDWRESPLHF.

This clone has a handful of counts. This sequence joins TRBV5-4 and TRBJ1-2; D perhaps matches TRBD1 (5 bases). Trimming cost V 0 bases and J 4 bases, with 7 bases left between them. Germline V lookup: CDR1 SGHNT, CDR2 YYREEE (reference sequence). The CDR3 contains 13 residues. The CDR3 protein is CASSLDGGYGYTF. CDR3 DNA: TGTGCCAGCAGCTTGGACGGGGGCTATGGCTACACCTTC.

A note on this clone: A read error may account for a junction end that differs from germline. The V and J genes are TRBV5-1 and TRBJ2-2, with 7 positions matching TRBD1. CDR1 and CDR2 from the germline V gene are SGHRS and YFSETQ. This CDR3 contains 14 residues. In nucleotides, the CDR3 is TGCGCCAGCAGCTTGAGGGGGCCGACCGGGGAGCCGTTTTTT. This translates into CASSLRGPTGEPFF.

The chain combines TRBV10-1 with TRBJ2-2, with TRBD1 matching over 7 bases. The junction had 8 bases not matched to a gene; V was cut back by 6 bases and J by 1 base. Germline V lookup: CDR1 WNHNN, CDR2 SYGVQD (reference sequence). CDR3 size: 16 residues. CDR3 loop: CASSPQGGQNTGELFF. CDR3 sequence (DNA): TGCGCCAGCAGCCCCCAAGGGGGCCAGAACACCGGGGAGCTGTTTTTT.

This chain uses TRBV10-3 with TRBJ2-6, with no clear D. Trimming cost V 0 bases and J 2 bases, with 5 bases left between them. The CDR3 is 15 amino acids. Germline CDR1 ENHRY, CDR2 SYGVKD. CDR3 coding DNA: TGTGCCATCAGTGAGTCCAACACTGGGGCCAACGTCCTGACTTTC. As protein: CAISESNTGANVLTF.

The rearrangement joins TRBV11-2 to TRBJ2-5, with 9 positions matching TRBD2. CDR1 SGHAT and CDR2 FQNNGV come from the germline V gene. Trimming removed 3 bases from V and 4 bases from J; junction bases left unmatched: 6. This CDR3 has 15 amino acids. The CDR3 is CASSFGGGERETQYF. CDR3 in DNA: TGTGCCAGCAGCTTTGGCGGGGGGGAGAGAGAGACCCAGTACTTC.

This clone was counted a few times. The V gene is TRBV5-1, the J gene TRBJ2-1; TRBD2 might be the D (6 bases). The germline CDR1 and CDR2 sequences are SGHRS and YFSETQ. This CDR3 contains 14 residues. Trimming took 4 bases from V and 4 from J, leaving 12 bases between them. CDR3: CASSPGDFYNEQFF. The CDR3 DNA follows: TGCGCCAGCAGCCCTGGGGACTTTTACAATGAGCAGTTCTTC.

CDR3 sequence: CASSLDGVPLPMQPQHF. CDR3 in DNA: TGCGCCAGCAGCTTGGACGGGGTCCCCTTGCCAATGCAGCCCCAGCATTTT. The gene calls are TRBV5-1 and TRBJ1-5, with unresolved D. Trimming pared 0 bases from V and 7 bases from J, leaving 20 bases between. The germline V gene encodes CDR1 SGHRS and CDR2 YFSETQ. The CDR3 spans 17 residues.

The chain carries TRBV11-2 and TRBJ1-1, with 7 bases lining up with TRBD1. The CDR3 is 15 amino acids. V lost 0 bases to trimming and J lost 5 bases; unmatched junction nucleotides: 6. Germline CDR1 SGHAT, CDR2 FQNNGV. The CDR3 DNA is TGTGCCAGCAGCTTAGATCGGTACAGGGGAACTGAAGCTTTCTTT. Encoded protein: CASSLDRYRGTEAFF.

This clone came up a few times. CDR3 DNA: TGCAGTGCTAGTCGCAGACAGGCCCCAATCTGGGCTTTCTTT. It encodes CSASRRQAPIWAFF. The J gene is TRBJ1-1, the V gene TRBV20-1, with D tentatively TRBD1 (6 bases). Germline V lookup: CDR1 DFQATT, CDR2 SNEGSKA (reference sequence). V was clipped by 3 bases and J by 11 bases, with 22 bases between them. The CDR3 length is 14 residues.

The V call is TRBV28, the J call TRBJ1-2; perhaps TRBD1 as D (5 bases). Per germline, CDR1 MDHEN and CDR2 SYDVKM. This CDR3 comprises 15 residues. V gave up 6 bases and J gave up 4 bases, with 18 bases separating them. The CDR3 nucleotides read TGTGCCAGCAGCCCCACGGCGACAGTTTTCTATGGCTACACCTTC. As protein: CASSPTATVFYGYTF.

This clone was seen once. The gene calls are TRBV7-2 and TRBJ1-3, with unresolved D. Germline V gene lookup returns CDR1 SGHTA and CDR2 FQGNSA. V dropped 3 bases and J dropped 4 bases, with 4 bases sitting between them. This CDR3 spans 12 amino acids. Here the CDR3 DNA reads TGTGCCAGCAGCTTGAGGGGAAACACCATATATTTT. It is translated as CASSLRGNTIYF.

This clone appeared a few times. V is TRBV5-5 and J is TRBJ2-7; 7 bases are shared with TRBD1. The ends lost 2 bases at V and 4 bases at J; junction bases unmatched: 3. CDR1 and CDR2 (germline): SGHKS, YYEKEE (reference sequence). The CDR3 has 13 amino acids. The CDR3 protein is CASSFTQGYEQYF. In DNA form, the CDR3 reads TGTGCCAGCAGCTTTACACAGGGGTACGAGCAGTACTTC.

The chain is built from TRBV19 and TRBJ2-4; D might be TRBD1 (6 bases). The germline V gene has CDR1 LNHDA and CDR2 SQIVND (reference sequence). This CDR3 is 13 amino acids long. Trimming stripped 5 bases from V and 7 bases from J, with 12 bases between. The CDR3 DNA follows: TGTGCCAGTAGTCCAGGGGTGCGGAACATTCAGTACTTC. Residues: CASSPGVRNIQYF.

V and J are TRBV4-1 and TRBJ2-2; 8 bases agree with TRBD1. V gave up 4 bases and J gave up 2 bases; unmatched junction bases: 6. CDR1 and CDR2 from the germline V gene are MGHRA and YSYEKL. The CDR3 consists of 16 residues. The CDR3 protein is CASSPTGVLNTGELFF. DNA of the CDR3: TGCGCCAGCAGCCCGACAGGGGTTCTCAACACCGGGGAGCTGTTTTTT.

The rearrangement joins TRBV12-2 to TRBJ2-1; the listed D gene, TRBD1, was not tested against the DNA. TRBV12-2 is listed as a pseudogene. The CDR3 covers 16 residues. The CDR3 DNA follows: TGTGCAAGTCGCCCACTGGGGGACAGGGACTACAATGAGCAGTTCTTC. This sequence encodes CASRPLGDRDYNEQFF.

The V gene is TRBV7-9, the J gene TRBJ1-2; D perhaps matches TRBD1 (6 bases). V lost 5 bases, J lost 8 bases, and 12 bases lay in between. The CDR3 is 12 amino acids. CDR1 is SEHNR, CDR2 FQNEAQ, per germline (reference sequence). CDR3 loop: CASSGSQGGYTF. CDR3 bases: TGTGCCAGCAGCGGATCACAGGGAGGCTACACCTTC.

The chain uses TRBV19 and TRBJ1-3; possible D gene TRBD1, 6 bases. Trimming shortened V by 4 bases and J by 0 bases, and 13 bases separated the two germline ends. Germline lookup yields CDR1 LNHDA and CDR2 SQIVND (reference sequence). The CDR3 runs to 16 residues. The CDR3 spells CASSTAGGTSGNTIYF. The DNA of the CDR3 is TGTGCCAGTAGTACGGCGGGGGGCACCTCTGGAAACACCATATATTTT.

This rearrangement joins TRBV11-2 to TRBJ2-1; 8 positions match TRBD1. V gave up 2 bases and J gave up 6 bases; unmatched junction bases: 3. The length of the CDR3 is 14 residues. The germline V gene encodes CDR1 SGHAT and CDR2 FQNNGV. The CDR3 sequence: CASSLMDRANEQFF. In DNA form, the CDR3 reads TGTGCCAGCAGCTTAATGGACAGGGCCAATGAGCAGTTCTTC. The full variable domain, in which reference TRBV11-2 and TRBJ2-1 provide the parts outside the CDR3, is EAGVAQSPRYKIIEKRQSVAFWCNPISGHATLYWYQQILGQGPKLLIQFQNNGVVDDSQLPKDRFSAERLKGVDSTLKIQPAKLEDSAVYLCASSLMDRANEQFFGPGTRLTVL.

The V call is TRBV27, the J call TRBJ2-5; 8 bases are shared with TRBD1. Trimming took 6 bases from V and 2 from J; bases not matched to a gene: 5. CDR1 and CDR2 from the germline V gene are MNHEY and SMNVEV (reference sequence). The CDR3 length is 14 residues. CDR3 DNA sequence: TGTGCCAGCAGGCGGACAGGGAGGCAAGAGACCCAGTACTTC. This gives the protein CASRRTGRQETQYF.